This T cell receptor (beta chain) was observed in a study of blood T cell repertoires in COVID-19 (TCRdb year 2020). For the study in its entirety: The collaborator samples originated in the United States, Italy and Spain and spanned the acute and convalescent phases of COVID-19. Where available, HLA class I and class II types were taken from metadata supplied by the sample provider and were not determined by assay-based typing. The repertoires were made available in a free public database intended to serve as a resource for research on the immune response to SARS-CoV-2. The samples were drawn from two sources: the first 160 participants of the ongoing ImmuneRACE study, and some 1,300 subjects contributed by 6 global collaborators. A de-identified subject ID, COVID-19 status, age in years and sex were almost always included in the sample metadata. The dataset comprised deeply sampled blood TCRbeta repertoires from subjects exposed to, actively infected with, or recovered from COVID-19. The prospective study material was composed of cDNA or gDNA derived from T cells, B-cell-depleted T cells, or PBMCs. Overall study outcomes, separate from this receptor: Clinical and demographic metadata were provided uncurated, with the amount varying by source and participant.

The immunoSEQ Assay, a bias-controlled multiplex PCR, was used to amplify TCRbeta CDR3 regions from genomic DNA. The published analysis was carried out like this. Within the assay, amplification of reference gene primers was used to estimate how many nucleated cells each sample contained. Sequence reads were collapsed and filtered to measure the absolute abundance of every unique TCRbeta CDR3 rearrangement. Productive Simpson clonality was computed per sample as the square root of Simpson's diversity index over productive rearrangements. This immuneACCESS table, as held by TCRdb, lists in-frame sequences with V and J called but not all clones. Of the missing ones, under half trace to an unresolved V gene in checked studies; the others have no known cause. V, J and clone size are taken as reported in that table, and D and trimming were inferred from the DNA itself. The sample records around 40,000 clones, about nine tenths of which are singletons. In total, the top ten clones hold 15% to 17% of the sample.

Collaborating institutions collected whole blood in K2EDTA tubes following their own protocols. Collaborator samples were shipped for TCRbeta analysis as frozen whole blood, isolated PBMCs, or DNA extracted from either sample type. Regarding this clone: Its antigen specificity is not known. No quality values exist for individual bases; no much larger clone is one base distant.

A distance of 12 bases separates the germline ends of V and J, which lose 2 bases and 7 bases respectively. Reading the germline V gene gives CDR1 MNHEY and CDR2 SVGAGI. CDR3 length: 15 amino acids, cysteine to phenylalanine. The retained sequence is limited to the CDR3, 45 bases, with the frame set at the first base. The sequence was obtained from a young woman in a cohort sampled during active COVID-19. The material sequenced was peripheral blood. Recombination linked TRBV6-5 to TRBJ1-6, and perhaps TRBD1 as D gene, on 6 matching bases. The CDR3 corresponds to CASSYTGNSNSPLHF. In nucleotides, the sequence is TGTGCCAGCAGTTACACAGGGAATTCAAATTCACCCCTCCACTTT.